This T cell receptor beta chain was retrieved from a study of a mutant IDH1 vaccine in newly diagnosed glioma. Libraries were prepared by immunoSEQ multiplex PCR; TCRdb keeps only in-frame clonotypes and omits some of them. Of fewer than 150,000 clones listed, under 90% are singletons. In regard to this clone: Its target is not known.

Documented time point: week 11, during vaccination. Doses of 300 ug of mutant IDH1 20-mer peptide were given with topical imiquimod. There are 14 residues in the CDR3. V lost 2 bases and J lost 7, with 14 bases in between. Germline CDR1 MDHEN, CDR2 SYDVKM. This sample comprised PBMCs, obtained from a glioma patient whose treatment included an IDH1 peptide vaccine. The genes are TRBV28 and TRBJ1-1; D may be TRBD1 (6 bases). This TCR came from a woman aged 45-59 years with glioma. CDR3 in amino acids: CASSLDTGRGEAFF. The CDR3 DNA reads TGTGCCAGCAGTTTAGACACAGGGAGGGGTGAAGCTTTCTTT.